Presented here are 14 T cell receptor beta chains from one specimen sequenced in a study of T cells in Graves' hyperthyroidism and ophthalmopathy. RNA transcripts yielded amplified TCR beta CDR3 regions. Primed by the HTBI set, a first-round RT-PCR was run on the TCR CDR3. One entry per CDR3 protein results from TCRdb running MiXCR on the multiplex PCR reads. The sample shows roughly 520,000 distinct CDR3 sequences, about 24% of them seen only once. The sample was blood. These receptors all come from a woman aged 25 to 39 with Graves' ophthalmopathy.

This clonotype came up many times. The chain joins TRBV30 to TRBJ2-5, with TRBD1 identical over 11 bases. V gave up 2 bases and J gave up 4 bases; unmatched junction bases: 3. The CDR3 consists of 14 residues. Germline V gene lookup returns CDR1 GTSNPN and CDR2 SVGIG (reference sequence). The CDR3 DNA is TGTGCCTGGAGTCCCGGGACAGGGGGAGAGACCCAGTACTTC. As protein: CAWSPGTGGETQYF. The variable domain in full, completed from reference TRBV30 and TRBJ2-5, reads SQTIHQWPATLVQPVGSPLSLECTVEGTSNPNLYWYRQAAGRGLQLLFYSVGIGQISSEVPQNLSASRPQDRQFILSSKKLLLSDSGFYLCAWSPGTGGETQYFGPGTRLLVL.

This chain links TRBV29-1 with TRBJ2-7; D gene uncertain. The V gene lost 0 bases and the J gene lost 7 bases, with 4 bases spanning the gap. Germline CDR1 reads SQVTM; CDR2 reads ANQGSEA. This CDR3 comprises 10 residues. The CDR3 DNA reads as TGCAGCGTTGAAGATGAAGAGCAGTACTTC. It encodes CSVEDEEQYF.

The chain uses TRBV12-3 or TRBV12-4 and TRBJ2-3; 10 bases map to TRBD2. This CDR3 contains 19 residues. The V and J ends lost 3 bases and 4 bases, in that order; junction bases with no gene match: 16. Written as DNA, the CDR3 is TGTGCCAGCAGTTTGAGGCTAGCGGGAGAGGTGTGGGCCCCAGATACGCAGTATTTT. Residues: CASSLRLAGEVWAPDTQYF.

This clonotype was seen many times. Here the CDR3 DNA reads TGTGCCAGCAGACGAGACGGGACGGACACCATATATTTT. Its protein product is CASRRDGTDTIYF. The chain employs TRBV6-2 or TRBV6-3 and TRBJ1-3; D might be TRBD1 (5 bases). Germline V gene lookup returns CDR1 MNHEY and CDR2 SVGEGT. The V and J ends lost 6 bases and 8 bases respectively, with 14 bases between them. CDR3 length: 13 amino acids.

The V call is TRBV28, the J call TRBJ2-4; 12 nucleotides match TRBD1. Germline V gene data show CDR1 as MDHEN and CDR2 as SYDVKM. Trimming at V came to 8 bases and at J to 15 bases, leaving 11 bases not matched to a gene. The CDR3 has 13 amino acids. The chain's CDR3 is CASQRGDRGLWYF. DNA of the CDR3: TGTGCCAGCCAACGAGGGGACAGGGGGCTATGGTACTTC.

This clonotype was detected many times. The chain recombines TRBV19 with TRBJ2-2, with D hard to call. Trimming took 7 bases from V and 6 from J, leaving 15 bases between them. Per the germline V gene, CDR1 is LNHDA and CDR2 is SQIVND (reference sequence). The CDR3 length is 14 residues. The CDR3 loop reads CASTRRVGSGELFF. For the CDR3, the DNA is TGTGCCAGTACTCGTAGGGTTGGATCCGGGGAGCTGTTTTTT.

This clonotype was recorded many times. The genes are TRBV2 and TRBJ1-2; D might be TRBD1 (6 bases). The germline V gene has CDR1 SNHLY and CDR2 FYNNEI. The CDR3 is 12 residues long. The germline V and J ends were trimmed by 8 bases and 2 bases, with 9 bases remaining between them. The CDR3 DNA reads as TGTGCCAGCGATACAGGGAACTATGGCTACACCTTC. Its protein product is CASDTGNYGYTF.

The sample holds a few counts of this clonotype. The genes are TRBV30 and TRBJ1-2; the D gene is possibly TRBD1 (6 bases). Germline CDR1 GTSNPN, CDR2 SVGIG (reference sequence). This CDR3 has 13 residues. The V end was cut by 2 bases, the J end by 0 bases, with 7 bases between. CDR3 in DNA: TGTGCCTGGAGTAAGGGGGCTAACTATGGCTACACCTTC. Encoded protein: CAWSKGANYGYTF.

This clonotype was detected many times. J is TRBJ1-2 and V is TRBV20-1, with 7 bases matching TRBD1. Germline CDR1 is DFQATT and CDR2 is SNEGSKA (reference sequence). The V gene end was trimmed by 0 bases and the J gene end by 8 bases; junction bases not matched to a gene: 9. The CDR3 is made up of 14 amino acids. The CDR3 sequence is CSARDSAGGSGYTF. The CDR3 bases are TGCAGTGCTAGAGATTCGGCAGGGGGATCGGGCTACACCTTC.

The rearrangement links TRBV25-1 to TRBJ1-1; D remains unclear. The CDR3 has 14 amino acids. Germline V gives CDR1 MGHDK, CDR2 SYGVNS. Trimming left V 3 bases short and J 4 bases short, with 12 bases between. DNA for the CDR3: TGTGCCAGCAGTGATGCAAGGTCGGTCACTGAAGCTTTCTTT. Protein: CASSDARSVTEAFF.

This clonotype was counted many times. V usage is TRBV12-3 or TRBV12-4 and J usage is TRBJ2-4; weak D call: TRBD2 (6 bases). Trimming left V 3 bases short and J 0 bases short, with 21 bases between. The CDR3 sequence is 19 residues long. The CDR3 is CASSFGFLSSALAKNIQYF. The CDR3 DNA sequence: TGTGCCAGCAGTTTTGGGTTTTTGTCTAGCGCTTTAGCCAAAAACATTCAGTACTTC.

There are many counts of this clonotype. The V call is TRBV11-1, the J call TRBJ1-1; 9 nucleotides align to TRBD1. From germline, CDR1 is SGHAT and CDR2 FQDESV (reference sequence). This CDR3 comprises 17 residues. The junction had 16 bases not matched to a gene; V was cut back by 5 bases and J by 6 bases. For the CDR3, the DNA is TGTGCCAGCAGCCAAATACCGGGACAGGGACGTTTGGCTGAAGCTTTCTTT. Its translation is CASSQIPGQGRLAEAFF.

J is TRBJ1-1 and V is TRBV6-1; D perhaps matches TRBD1 (5 bases). This CDR3 has 14 residues. V lost 7 bases and J lost 3, with 15 bases in between. Germline V gene sequence: CDR1 MNHNS, CDR2 SASEGT. DNA of the CDR3: TGTGCCAGCACTACCCTCGGAGGGGACACTGAAGCTTTCTTT. Its protein is CASTTLGGDTEAFF.

CDR3 in amino acids: CASRGQGVTGNTIYF. CDR3 DNA: TGTGCCAGCAGGGGACAGGGGGTGACTGGAAACACCATATATTTT. The V and J genes are TRBV7-9 and TRBJ1-3, with TRBD1 matching over 11 bases. V shed 6 bases, J shed 2 bases, and the junction held 3 bases outside the gene matches. This CDR3 is built from 15 residues. Germline V lookup: CDR1 SEHNR, CDR2 FQNEAQ (reference sequence).